Included here is one TCR beta chain sequence, with context. Template material for amplifying TCR beta CDR3 regions consisted of RNA transcripts. Researchers ran a first-round RT-PCR on the TCR CDR3 using the HTBI primer set. TCRdb processed the multiplex PCR reads anew with MiXCR; each CDR3 protein has one entry. This table holds some 490,000 distinct CDR3 sequences, approximately 23% found once. Germline values: CDR1 DFQATT, CDR2 SNEGSKA (reference sequence). V shed 1 base and J 7 bases; nucleotides not matched to a gene: 13. The CDR3 loop spans 16 amino acids. The sample comes from a study of T cells in Graves' hyperthyroidism and ophthalmopathy.

V and J are TRBV20-1 and TRBJ2-1, with 7 bases lining up with TRBD2. This clonotype was obtained from a woman aged 70-85 years with Graves' ophthalmopathy. The source material was blood. As DNA, the CDR3 is TGCAGTGCTAGAGGGGTAAGAGGGAGGGCCCCAAATGAGCAGTTCTTC. Translating it yields CSARGVRGRAPNEQFF.